These T cell receptor beta chains were read from a single sample in a study of T cells after posttransplantation cyclophosphamide. The data were produced by immunoSEQ multiplex PCR, yet TCRdb's version contains in-frame clones alone and is incomplete. The sample carries approximately 5,400 clones, around 93% recorded once. Sequenced sample: CD4+ T cells sorted from bone marrow. The receptors derive from a woman aged 55-69 years in good health, CMV-negative, and a related stem cell transplant donor. Both conserved end residues are part of each CDR3. The D gene is left open where the match is weak. Size is stated for part of the rows, as once, few or many counts, or as a class when the clone is expanded.

D gene: NA
clone size: NA
J gene: TRBJ1-6
V gene: TRBV28
CDR3 DNA: TGTGCCAGCAGTTCCCTGGGGGGCTCCTATAATTCACCCCTCCACTTT
CDR3 protein: CASSSLGGSYNSPLHF

D gene: TRBD1
clone size: NA
J gene: TRBJ1-2
V gene: TRBV27
CDR3 DNA: TGTGCCAGCAGGACCATACAGGGGAATGGCTATGGCTACACCTTC
CDR3 protein: CASRTIQGNGYGYTF

D gene: TRBD2
clone size: NA
J gene: TRBJ2-5
V gene: TRBV30
CDR3 DNA: TGTGCCTGGGCTTCTAGCGGGAGCCCAGAGACCCAGTACTTC
CDR3 protein: CAWASSGSPETQYF

D gene: NA
clone size: NA
J gene: TRBJ2-5
V gene: TRBV29-1
CDR3 DNA: TGCAGCGTTGAAGATCGGGAGACCCAGTACTTC
CDR3 protein: CSVEDRETQYF

D gene: TRBD1
clone size: NA
J gene: TRBJ2-5
V gene: TRBV28
CDR3 DNA: TGTGCCAGCAGTTTATGGTTCTCACAGGGGTCTGAGACCCAGTACTTC
CDR3 protein: CASSLWFSQGSETQYF

D gene: TRBD1
clone size: NA
J gene: TRBJ1-2
V gene: TRBV5-1
CDR3 DNA: TGCGCCAGCAGCACGAGAGGACAGGGGCATGGCTACACCTTC
CDR3 protein: CASSTRGQGHGYTF

D gene: NA
clone size: NA
J gene: TRBJ2-2
V gene: TRBV7-2
CDR3 DNA: TGTGCCAGCAGCTTAGTTCAGGGAACCGGGGAGCTGTTTTTT
CDR3 protein: CASSLVQGTGELFF

D gene: NA
clone size: NA
J gene: TRBJ1-2
V gene: TRBV6-5
CDR3 DNA: TGTGCCAGCAAAGCTGCTAACTATGGCTACACCTTC
CDR3 protein: CASKAANYGYTF

D gene: TRBD2
clone size: NA
J gene: TRBJ2-3
V gene: TRBV5-4
CDR3 DNA: TGTGCCAGCAGCTTGCCGGGACTAGCGGGACCAGATACGCAGTATTTT
CDR3 protein: CASSLPGLAGPDTQYF

D gene: TRBD1
clone size: NA
J gene: TRBJ1-2
V gene: TRBV28
CDR3 DNA: TGTGCCAGCATTACCCCCAGGGGGGCTAACTATGGCTACACCTTC
CDR3 protein: CASITPRGANYGYTF

D gene: NA
clone size: NA
J gene: TRBJ2-6
V gene: TRBV7-2
CDR3 DNA: TGTGCCAGCACCATCCGGGCTGGGGCCAACGTCCTGACTTTC
CDR3 protein: CASTIRAGANVLTF

D gene: NA
clone size: NA
J gene: TRBJ1-6
V gene: TRBV4-3
CDR3 DNA: TGCGCCAGCAGCCCCACCGGGACACTAAATTCACCCCTCCACTTT
CDR3 protein: CASSPTGTLNSPLHF

D gene: NA
clone size: NA
J gene: TRBJ1-5
V gene: TRBV5-4
CDR3 DNA: TGTGCCAGCAGCTTGGGGGTCGGGAGCAATCAGCCCCAGCATTTT
CDR3 protein: CASSLGVGSNQPQHF

D gene: NA
clone size: NA
J gene: TRBJ1-1
V gene: TRBV19
CDR3 DNA: TGTGCCAGTAGTATGAGTACGAACACTGAAGCTTTCTTT
CDR3 protein: CASSMSTNTEAFF

D gene: TRBD1
clone size: NA
J gene: TRBJ1-1
V gene: TRBV9
CDR3 DNA: TGTGCCAGCAGCGTCTTGGGACAGGAAAGTATAGCTTTCTTT
CDR3 protein: CASSVLGQESIAFF

D gene: TRBD2
clone size: NA
J gene: TRBJ2-3
V gene: TRBV29-1
CDR3 DNA: TGCAGCGGGACAACGGGCGGGGGATCAGATACGCAGTATTTT
CDR3 protein: CSGTTGGGSDTQYF

D gene: TRBD2
clone size: NA
J gene: TRBJ2-2
V gene: TRBV27
CDR3 DNA: TGTGCCAGCGGCCGGCTAGCGGGAGGGAGCACCGGGGAGCTGTTTTTT
CDR3 protein: CASGRLAGGSTGELFF

D gene: NA
clone size: NA
J gene: TRBJ1-2
V gene: TRBV28
CDR3 DNA: TGTGCCAGCAGTTTCCCTGAGGGCGGTAACTATGGCTACACCTTC
CDR3 protein: CASSFPEGGNYGYTF

D gene: NA
clone size: NA
J gene: TRBJ2-5
V gene: TRBV19
CDR3 DNA: TGTGCCAGTAGTCCGCTGGGGGCAGGGGTCGAGACCCAGTACTTC
CDR3 protein: CASSPLGAGVETQYF

D gene: NA
clone size: NA
J gene: TRBJ2-1
V gene: TRBV11-3
CDR3 DNA: TGTGCCAGCAGCCCAACGGAGGGAAGCAATGAGCAGTTCTTC
CDR3 protein: CASSPTEGSNEQFF

D gene: TRBD2
clone size: NA
J gene: TRBJ2-1
V gene: TRBV6-1
CDR3 DNA: TGTGCCAGCAGTGATGGGGACTACCGCAGTAAGCCAAACAATGAGCAGTTCTTC
CDR3 protein: CASSDGDYRSKPNNEQFF

D gene: NA
clone size: NA
J gene: TRBJ1-2
V gene: TRBV2
CDR3 DNA: TGTGCCAGCAGCTTACAGGCCCTTATCCCAAACTATGGCTACACCTTC
CDR3 protein: CASSLQALIPNYGYTF

D gene: TRBD1
clone size: once
J gene: TRBJ1-2
V gene: TRBV6-5
CDR3 DNA: TGTGCCAGCAGTTACAATGAGGGGGCTGGCTACACCTTC
CDR3 protein: CASSYNEGAGYTF

D gene: TRBD1
clone size: NA
J gene: TRBJ2-2
V gene: TRBV10-3
CDR3 DNA: TGTGCCATCAGTGAGTCGAGACAGGGGAACACCGGGGAGCTGTTTTTT
CDR3 protein: CAISESRQGNTGELFF

D gene: NA
clone size: once
J gene: TRBJ2-2
V gene: TRBV4-3
CDR3 DNA: TGCGCCAGCAGCCAAATACGGTACGGGGAGCTGTTTTTT
CDR3 protein: CASSQIRYGELFF

D gene: TRBD1
clone size: NA
J gene: TRBJ2-7
V gene: TRBV4-3
CDR3 DNA: TGCGCCAGCAGCCACACTACAGGGGCCCTCGAGCAGTACTTC
CDR3 protein: CASSHTTGALEQYF

D gene: TRBD1
clone size: NA
J gene: TRBJ1-1
V gene: TRBV6-5
CDR3 DNA: TGTGCCAGCAGTTACTCGGGACAGCGGTGGGTCACTGAAGCTTTCTTT
CDR3 protein: CASSYSGQRWVTEAFF

D gene: NA
clone size: NA
J gene: TRBJ2-3
V gene: TRBV10-3
CDR3 DNA: TGTGCCATCAGCGGACCCCTTCTTGGACTTCCCAATACGCAGTATTTT
CDR3 protein: CAISGPLLGLPNTQYF

D gene: TRBD1
clone size: NA
J gene: TRBJ1-2
V gene: TRBV5-4
CDR3 DNA: TGTGCCAGCAGCTTACAGGGGGCGCTAATTAACTATGGCTACACCTTC
CDR3 protein: CASSLQGALINYGYTF

D gene: TRBD2
clone size: NA
J gene: TRBJ2-3
V gene: TRBV7-6
CDR3 DNA: TGTGCCAGCAGCTTAGCAGGGACTAGCGGGTCCCTCACAGATACGCAGTATTTT
CDR3 protein: CASSLAGTSGSLTDTQYF

D gene: NA
clone size: NA
J gene: TRBJ2-1
V gene: TRBV19
CDR3 DNA: TGTGCCAGTAGTATAACCGCGGCGGGGTCTAACTACAATGAGCAGTTCTTC
CDR3 protein: CASSITAAGSNYNEQFF

D gene: NA
clone size: NA
J gene: TRBJ2-1
V gene: TRBV9
CDR3 DNA: TGTGCCAGCAGCGTAGGATCGAGCTCCTACAATGAGCAGTTCTTC
CDR3 protein: CASSVGSSSYNEQFF

D gene: NA
clone size: NA
J gene: TRBJ1-6
V gene: TRBV18
CDR3 DNA: TGTGCCAGCTCACCGGGAGGCTATAATTCCCCCCTCCACTTT
CDR3 protein: CASSPGGYNSPLHF

D gene: NA
clone size: NA
J gene: TRBJ1-1
V gene: TRBV11-3
CDR3 DNA: TGTGCCAGCAGCAAAACAACAAACACTGAAGCTTTCTTT
CDR3 protein: CASSKTTNTEAFF

D gene: TRBD2
clone size: NA
J gene: TRBJ2-7
V gene: TRBV4-3
CDR3 DNA: TGCGCCAGCAGCCAAGACCGAGCGGGACCGGGGGAGCAGTACTTC
CDR3 protein: CASSQDRAGPGEQYF

D gene: TRBD1
clone size: NA
J gene: TRBJ1-1
V gene: TRBV18
CDR3 DNA: TGTGCCAGCTCACCCCTTCCGGGACAGGGGAACACTGAAGCTTTCTTT
CDR3 protein: CASSPLPGQGNTEAFF

D gene: TRBD1
clone size: NA
J gene: TRBJ2-3
V gene: TRBV5-1
CDR3 DNA: TGCGCCAGCAGCTTGGGGGACAGGGTTGATTATACGCAGTATTTT
CDR3 protein: CASSLGDRVDYTQYF

D gene: TRBD2
clone size: NA
J gene: TRBJ2-2
V gene: TRBV4-2
CDR3 DNA: TGTGCCAGCAGCCAGCCGACGGGGGGGCCTAGCGGGGAGCTGTTTTTT
CDR3 protein: CASSQPTGGPSGELFF

D gene: NA
clone size: NA
J gene: TRBJ1-1
V gene: TRBV5-6
CDR3 DNA: TGTGCCAGCAACCCTCAGGGGCGGAACACTGAAGCTTTCTTT
CDR3 protein: CASNPQGRNTEAFF

D gene: TRBD1
clone size: NA
J gene: TRBJ1-6
V gene: TRBV30
CDR3 DNA: TGTGCCTGGAGTGATCGAAGACAGGGGCGCTCACCCCTCCACTTT
CDR3 protein: CAWSDRRQGRSPLHF

D gene: TRBD2
clone size: NA
J gene: TRBJ2-3
V gene: TRBV27
CDR3 DNA: TGTGCCAGCAGCCTGGGGAGGGGCCTAAGCACAGATACGCAGTATTTT
CDR3 protein: CASSLGRGLSTDTQYF

D gene: NA
clone size: NA
J gene: TRBJ2-1
V gene: TRBV18
CDR3 DNA: TGTGCCAGCTCACCACTCCCGTTAGAAAGCTCCTACAATGAGCAGTTCTTC
CDR3 protein: CASSPLPLESSYNEQFF

D gene: TRBD2
clone size: NA
J gene: TRBJ2-5
V gene: TRBV4-2
CDR3 DNA: TGTGCCAGCAGCCTGACTAGCGGGGGGGCGGGTGAGACCCAGTACTTC
CDR3 protein: CASSLTSGGAGETQYF

D gene: TRBD1
clone size: NA
J gene: TRBJ1-2
V gene: TRBV6-5
CDR3 DNA: TGTGCCACTAAGCGTCAGGGGGCGGGTGGCTACACCTTC
CDR3 protein: CATKRQGAGGYTF

D gene: TRBD2
clone size: NA
J gene: TRBJ2-1
V gene: TRBV10-3
CDR3 DNA: TGTGCCATCACCCGGGGAGCGGGAGGTTCCTACAATGAGCAGTTCTTC
CDR3 protein: CAITRGAGGSYNEQFF

D gene: NA
clone size: NA
J gene: TRBJ2-3
V gene: TRBV7-2
CDR3 DNA: TGTGCCAGCAGCTTAGGTGGCTGGGATACGCAGTATTTT
CDR3 protein: CASSLGGWDTQYF

D gene: NA
clone size: NA
J gene: TRBJ1-2
V gene: TRBV25-1
CDR3 DNA: TGTGCCAGCAGTGCAAAAGGGGGGGCTGGGGGCTACACCTTC
CDR3 protein: CASSAKGGAGGYTF

D gene: TRBD2
clone size: NA
J gene: TRBJ2-1
V gene: TRBV5-5
CDR3 DNA: TGTGCCAGCAGCTTGGTTGGACTAGCGGGAGTCGGGAATGAGCAGTTCTTC
CDR3 protein: CASSLVGLAGVGNEQFF

D gene: NA
clone size: NA
J gene: TRBJ2-4
V gene: TRBV6-1
CDR3 DNA: TGTGCCAGCAATCAGGCAGGTCCAAGCATTCAGTACTTC
CDR3 protein: CASNQAGPSIQYF

D gene: NA
clone size: once
J gene: TRBJ2-5
V gene: TRBV5-1
CDR3 DNA: TGCGCCAGCAGCTTGGAGCTTCAAGAGACCCAGTACTTC
CDR3 protein: CASSLELQETQYF